This is a list of T cell receptor beta chains from one sample in a study of blood T cell repertoires in COVID-19. Produced via immunoSEQ multiplex PCR; TCRdb's table is partial and in-frame only. The sample carries tens of thousands of clones, around 76% recorded once. The material sequenced was peripheral blood. The receptor source for this set is a human donor in a cohort sampled during active COVID-19. The CDR3 runs from the conserved cysteine through the conserved F or W. Each record gives: J gene, D gene, V gene, clone size, CDR3 DNA, CDR3 protein. D genes are given only for firm matches. The size entry is marked missing in some rows and otherwise reads once, few, many or a size class.

J gene: TRBJ2-1; D gene: -; V gene: TRBV28; clone size: few; CDR3 DNA: TGTGCCAGCAGTTTATCGGAGGGCAAGTATGAGCAGTTCTTC; CDR3 protein: CASSLSEGKYEQFF
J gene: TRBJ1-6; D gene: -; V gene: TRBV9; clone size: -; CDR3 DNA: TGTGCCAGCAGCGTAGTCGGGACAAACAATTCACCCCTCCACTTT; CDR3 protein: CASSVVGTNNSPLHF
J gene: TRBJ1-1; D gene: -; V gene: TRBV5-1; clone size: -; CDR3 DNA: TGCGCCAGCAGCTTAACAGGGTTCACTGAAGCTTTCTTT; CDR3 protein: CASSLTGFTEAFF
J gene: TRBJ2-1; D gene: TRBD1; V gene: TRBV7-9; clone size: -; CDR3 DNA: TGTGCCAGCAGCCGCGCGGGACAGGGAATCCCCGAGCAGTTCTTC; CDR3 protein: CASSRAGQGIPEQFF
J gene: TRBJ1-5; D gene: -; V gene: TRBV14; clone size: -; CDR3 DNA: TGTGCCAGCAGCCAAGGGGACACTGATTATAGCAATCAGCCCCAGCATTTT; CDR3 protein: CASSQGDTDYSNQPQHF
J gene: TRBJ2-1; D gene: TRBD2; V gene: TRBV24-1; clone size: once; CDR3 DNA: TGTGCCACCAGTGATTTTAGCGGGCTTAGCTCCTACAATGAGCAGTTCTTC; CDR3 protein: CATSDFSGLSSYNEQFF
J gene: TRBJ2-1; D gene: -; V gene: TRBV7-6; clone size: -; CDR3 DNA: TGTGCCAGCAGCTTTCCGGGGTCCAATGAGCAGTTCTTC; CDR3 protein: CASSFPGSNEQFF
J gene: TRBJ2-3; D gene: TRBD1; V gene: TRBV7-9; clone size: -; CDR3 DNA: TGTGCCAGCAGCCACCGGACAGGGGAAATCACAGATACGCAGTATTTT; CDR3 protein: CASSHRTGEITDTQYF
J gene: TRBJ2-1; D gene: -; V gene: TRBV7-9; clone size: few; CDR3 DNA: TGTGCCAGCAGCTTCCCAGGAAATAGCTCCTACAATGAGCAGTTCTTC; CDR3 protein: CASSFPGNSSYNEQFF
J gene: TRBJ2-3; D gene: -; V gene: TRBV10-3; clone size: -; CDR3 DNA: TGTGCCATCAGTGAGCACAGAAACACAGATACGCAGTATTTT; CDR3 protein: CAISEHRNTDTQYF
J gene: TRBJ2-1; D gene: -; V gene: TRBV6-2/TRBV6-3; clone size: once; CDR3 DNA: TGTGCCAGCAGTTACGCAGGGTACAATGAGCAGTTCTTC; CDR3 protein: CASSYAGYNEQFF
J gene: TRBJ1-2; D gene: -; V gene: TRBV4-1; clone size: once; CDR3 DNA: TGCGCCAGCAGGACGGGACATTCGGTATCTGGCTACACCTTC; CDR3 protein: CASRTGHSVSGYTF
J gene: TRBJ1-6; D gene: TRBD1; V gene: TRBV10-3; clone size: -; CDR3 DNA: TGTGCCATCAGTGAGTCCCAGGGGGCGAATTCACCCCTCCACTTT; CDR3 protein: CAISESQGANSPLHF
J gene: TRBJ1-2; D gene: -; V gene: TRBV10-1; clone size: -; CDR3 DNA: TGCGCCAGCAGTGAGCTAGGGGCAGACTATGGCTACACCTTC; CDR3 protein: CASSELGADYGYTF
J gene: TRBJ1-4; D gene: -; V gene: TRBV6-5; clone size: few; CDR3 DNA: TGTGCCAGCAGAGTGGACGGGGTAGTTCTGTTTTTT; CDR3 protein: CASRVDGVVLFF
J gene: TRBJ2-5; D gene: TRBD1; V gene: TRBV19; clone size: few; CDR3 DNA: TGTGCCAGTCGGGCTCTCCCGGGACAGAGGGAGACCCAGTACTTC; CDR3 protein: CASRALPGQRETQYF
J gene: TRBJ1-2; D gene: -; V gene: TRBV6-5; clone size: -; CDR3 DNA: TGTGCCAGCAGCCTTCTTGCGGGGAGCAGCTATGGCTACACCTTC; CDR3 protein: CASSLLAGSSYGYTF
J gene: TRBJ2-2; D gene: -; V gene: TRBV7-3; clone size: -; CDR3 DNA: TGTGCCAGCAGCCGGGGGACTTTCACCGGGGAGCTGTTTTTT; CDR3 protein: CASSRGTFTGELFF
J gene: TRBJ1-1; D gene: TRBD1; V gene: TRBV20-1; clone size: -; CDR3 DNA: TGCAGTGCCTGGACAGGGAGTGCTTTCTTT; CDR3 protein: CSAWTGSAFF
J gene: TRBJ1-2; D gene: TRBD1; V gene: TRBV29-1; clone size: -; CDR3 DNA: TGCAGCGTCCTCGGACAGGGGAGTGGCTACACCTTC; CDR3 protein: CSVLGQGSGYTF
J gene: TRBJ2-1; D gene: TRBD1; V gene: TRBV5-5; clone size: -; CDR3 DNA: TGTGCCAGCAGCTTTCCAGGGGGAGATGAGCAGTTCTTC; CDR3 protein: CASSFPGGDEQFF
J gene: TRBJ2-7; D gene: TRBD2; V gene: TRBV6-5; clone size: -; CDR3 DNA: TGTGCCAGCAGTTATGGGCCGGGGGGCTCCTACGAGCAGTACTTC; CDR3 protein: CASSYGPGGSYEQYF
J gene: TRBJ2-1; D gene: -; V gene: TRBV9; clone size: many; CDR3 DNA: TGTGCCAGCAGCGTAGCCATGAATGAGCAGTTCTTC; CDR3 protein: CASSVAMNEQFF
J gene: TRBJ1-1; D gene: -; V gene: TRBV30; clone size: few; CDR3 DNA: TGTGCCTGGTCCGACAGAGACACTGAAGCTTTCTTT; CDR3 protein: CAWSDRDTEAFF
J gene: TRBJ2-1; D gene: -; V gene: TRBV9; clone size: -; CDR3 DNA: TGTGCCAGCAGCGGTAGTGGTCTCTCCTACAATGAGCAGTTCTTC; CDR3 protein: CASSGSGLSYNEQFF
J gene: TRBJ1-1; D gene: TRBD1; V gene: TRBV6-2/TRBV6-3; clone size: -; CDR3 DNA: TGTGCCAGCAGCAGGACAGGGGGGATCGGCTACACTGAAGCTTTCTTT; CDR3 protein: CASSRTGGIGYTEAFF
J gene: TRBJ2-1; D gene: TRBD2; V gene: TRBV7-9; clone size: -; CDR3 DNA: TGTGCCAGCAGCTTAGCGGCGGGGGGGCCTCCCCCCTACAATGAGCAGTTCTTC; CDR3 protein: CASSLAAGGPPPYNEQFF
J gene: TRBJ2-5; D gene: TRBD1; V gene: TRBV5-6; clone size: few; CDR3 DNA: TGTGCCAGCACCAACAGGGGTCCACTGACCCAGTACTTC; CDR3 protein: CASTNRGPLTQYF
J gene: TRBJ2-3; D gene: TRBD2; V gene: TRBV5-1; clone size: -; CDR3 DNA: TGCGCCAGCAGCCCCGCCTTAACTAGCGGGAGGGCAGATACGCAGTATTTT; CDR3 protein: CASSPALTSGRADTQYF
J gene: TRBJ1-5; D gene: -; V gene: TRBV5-8; clone size: once; CDR3 DNA: TGTGCCAGCAGCTTGGAAGGGGGGGGTCAGCCCCAGCATTTT; CDR3 protein: CASSLEGGGQPQHF
J gene: TRBJ1-5; D gene: TRBD1; V gene: TRBV6-5; clone size: once; CDR3 DNA: TGTGCCAGCGGCCTAGGGACAGCCCATCAGCCCCAGCATTTT; CDR3 protein: CASGLGTAHQPQHF
J gene: TRBJ2-3; D gene: -; V gene: TRBV7-9; clone size: -; CDR3 DNA: TGTGCCAGCAGCCCCCGGCCAGGGGCTACAGATACGCAGTATTTT; CDR3 protein: CASSPRPGATDTQYF
J gene: TRBJ2-7; D gene: TRBD1; V gene: TRBV6-5; clone size: -; CDR3 DNA: TGTGCCAGCAGCCAACCGACAGGGACATACGAGCAGTACTTC; CDR3 protein: CASSQPTGTYEQYF
J gene: TRBJ2-2; D gene: -; V gene: TRBV25-1; clone size: -; CDR3 DNA: TGTGCCAGCAGTGAGGGAGGTTGGCAGGCGAACACCGGGGAGCTGTTTTTT; CDR3 protein: CASSEGGWQANTGELFF
J gene: TRBJ2-3; D gene: -; V gene: TRBV5-4; clone size: -; CDR3 DNA: TGTGCCAGCAGCCCTCGGAAGGGGGATACGCAGTATTTT; CDR3 protein: CASSPRKGDTQYF
J gene: TRBJ2-2; D gene: TRBD1; V gene: TRBV5-1; clone size: -; CDR3 DNA: TGCGCCAGCAGCTTGGACAGGGGGATCGCCGGGGAGCTGTTTTTT; CDR3 protein: CASSLDRGIAGELFF
J gene: TRBJ1-2; D gene: -; V gene: TRBV10-1; clone size: few; CDR3 DNA: TGCGCCAGCACCCAGGTTGTCTATGGCTACACCTTC; CDR3 protein: CASTQVVYGYTF